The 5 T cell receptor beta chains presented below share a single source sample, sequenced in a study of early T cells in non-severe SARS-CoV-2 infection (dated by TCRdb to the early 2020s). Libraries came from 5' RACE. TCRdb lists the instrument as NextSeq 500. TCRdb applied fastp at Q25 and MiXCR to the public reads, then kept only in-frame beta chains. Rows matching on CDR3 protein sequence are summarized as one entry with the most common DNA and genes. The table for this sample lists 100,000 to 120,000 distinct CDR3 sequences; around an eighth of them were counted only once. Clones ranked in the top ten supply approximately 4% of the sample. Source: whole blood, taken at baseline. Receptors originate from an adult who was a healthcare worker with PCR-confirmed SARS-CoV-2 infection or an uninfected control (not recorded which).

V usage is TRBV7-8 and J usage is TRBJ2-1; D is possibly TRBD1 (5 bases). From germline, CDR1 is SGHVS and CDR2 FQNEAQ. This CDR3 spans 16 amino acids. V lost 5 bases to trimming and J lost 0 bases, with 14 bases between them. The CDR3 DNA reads TGTGCCAGCAGCAAGGCGACAGTGTACTCCTACAATGAGCAGTTCTTC. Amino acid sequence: CASSKATVYSYNEQFF. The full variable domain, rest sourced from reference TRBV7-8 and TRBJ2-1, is GAGVSQSPRYKVAKRGQDVALRCDPISGHVSLFWYQQALGQGPEFLTYFQNEAQLDKSGLPSDRFFAERPEGSVSTLKIQRTQQEDSAVYLCASSKATVYSYNEQFFGPGTRLTVL.

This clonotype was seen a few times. CDR3 protein: CSARFPGNYEQYF. The CDR3 DNA reads as TGCAGTGCTAGATTTCCTGGGAATTACGAGCAGTACTTC. The chain is built from TRBV20-1 and TRBJ2-7; D gene uncertain. The V end was cut by 2 bases, the J end by 4 bases, with 12 bases between. The V gene's germline CDR1 is DFQATT and CDR2 SNEGSKA (reference sequence). CDR3 length: 13 amino acids.

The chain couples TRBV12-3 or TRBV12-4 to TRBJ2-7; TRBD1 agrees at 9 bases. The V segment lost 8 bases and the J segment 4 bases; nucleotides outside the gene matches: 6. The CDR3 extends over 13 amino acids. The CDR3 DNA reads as TGTGCCAGCGGACAGGGGCGGCTTTACGAGCAGTACTTC. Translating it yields CASGQGRLYEQYF.

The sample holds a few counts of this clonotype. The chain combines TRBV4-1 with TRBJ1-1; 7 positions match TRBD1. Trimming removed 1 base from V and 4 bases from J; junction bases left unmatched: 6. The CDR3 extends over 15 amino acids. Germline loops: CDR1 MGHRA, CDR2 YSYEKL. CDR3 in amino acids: CASSQGGGYGTEAFF. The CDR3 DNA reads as TGCGCCAGCAGCCAAGGAGGGGGCTACGGCACTGAAGCTTTCTTT.

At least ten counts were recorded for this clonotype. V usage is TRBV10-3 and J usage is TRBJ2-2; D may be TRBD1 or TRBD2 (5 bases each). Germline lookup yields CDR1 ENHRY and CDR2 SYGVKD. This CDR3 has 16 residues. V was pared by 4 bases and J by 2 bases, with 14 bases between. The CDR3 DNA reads TGTGCCATCAGTGGAGGGGCAGGCCTCAACACCGGGGAGCTGTTTTTT. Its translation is CAISGGAGLNTGELFF.